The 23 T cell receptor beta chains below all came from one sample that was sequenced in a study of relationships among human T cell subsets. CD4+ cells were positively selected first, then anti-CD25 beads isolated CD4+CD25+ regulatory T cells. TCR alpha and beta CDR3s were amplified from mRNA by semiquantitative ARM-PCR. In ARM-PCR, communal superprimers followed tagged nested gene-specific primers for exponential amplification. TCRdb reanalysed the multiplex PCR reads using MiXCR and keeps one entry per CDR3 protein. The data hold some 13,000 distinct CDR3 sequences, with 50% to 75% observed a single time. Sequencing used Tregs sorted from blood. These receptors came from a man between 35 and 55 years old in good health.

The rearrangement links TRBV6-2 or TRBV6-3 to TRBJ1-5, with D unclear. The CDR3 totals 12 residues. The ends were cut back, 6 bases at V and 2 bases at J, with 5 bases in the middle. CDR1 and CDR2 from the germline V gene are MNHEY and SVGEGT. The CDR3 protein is CASRWRNQPQHF. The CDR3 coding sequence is TGTGCCAGCAGATGGCGCAATCAGCCCCAGCATTTT.

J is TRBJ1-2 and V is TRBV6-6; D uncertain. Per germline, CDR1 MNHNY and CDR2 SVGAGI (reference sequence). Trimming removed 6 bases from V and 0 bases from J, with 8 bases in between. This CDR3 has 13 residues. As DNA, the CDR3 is TGTGCCAGCAGGACACAAACTAACTATGGCTACACCTTC. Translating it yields CASRTQTNYGYTF.

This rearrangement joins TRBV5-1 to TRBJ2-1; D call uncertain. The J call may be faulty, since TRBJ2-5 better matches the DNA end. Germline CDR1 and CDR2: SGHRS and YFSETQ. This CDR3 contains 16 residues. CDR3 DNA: TGCGCCAGCAGCTTGATTAGCACCCCTCCGGCAGAGACCCAGTACTTC. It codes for CASSLISTPPAETQYF.

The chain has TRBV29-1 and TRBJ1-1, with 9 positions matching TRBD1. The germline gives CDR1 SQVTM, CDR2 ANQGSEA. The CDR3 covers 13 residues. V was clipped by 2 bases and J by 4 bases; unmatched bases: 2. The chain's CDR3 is CSVEKDRGTEAFF. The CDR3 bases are TGCAGCGTTGAAAAGGACAGGGGCACTGAAGCTTTCTTT.

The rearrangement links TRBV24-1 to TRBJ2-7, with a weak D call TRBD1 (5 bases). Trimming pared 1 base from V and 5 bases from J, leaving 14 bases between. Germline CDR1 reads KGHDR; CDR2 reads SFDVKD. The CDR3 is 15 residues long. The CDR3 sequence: CATSDFSQGRNEQYF. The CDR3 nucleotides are TGTGCCACCAGTGATTTTTCCCAGGGTAGAAACGAGCAGTACTTC.

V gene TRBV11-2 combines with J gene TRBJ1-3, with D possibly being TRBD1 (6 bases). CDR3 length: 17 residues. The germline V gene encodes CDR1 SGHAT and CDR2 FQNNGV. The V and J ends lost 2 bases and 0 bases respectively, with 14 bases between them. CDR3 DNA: TGTGCCAGCAGCTTAATGCCCAGGGGCAGCTCTGGAAACACCATATATTTT. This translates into CASSLMPRGSSGNTIYF.

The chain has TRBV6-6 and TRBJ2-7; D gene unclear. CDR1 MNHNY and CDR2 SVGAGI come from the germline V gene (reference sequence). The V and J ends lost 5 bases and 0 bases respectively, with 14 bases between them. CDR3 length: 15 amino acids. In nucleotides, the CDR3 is TGTGCCAGCAGTCCCCTGGCAGGTGTCTCCTACGAGCAGTACTTC. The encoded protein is CASSPLAGVSYEQYF.

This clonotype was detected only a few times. The CDR3 DNA reads TGTGCCAGCAGCTTAATGAGGGATGGCTACACCTTC. Its protein is CASSLMRDGYTF. The chain links TRBV5-4 to TRBJ1-2; no clear D. V was clipped by 2 bases and J by 6 bases, with 8 bases between them. The CDR3 length is 12 residues. Germline values: CDR1 SGHNT, CDR2 YYREEE (reference sequence).

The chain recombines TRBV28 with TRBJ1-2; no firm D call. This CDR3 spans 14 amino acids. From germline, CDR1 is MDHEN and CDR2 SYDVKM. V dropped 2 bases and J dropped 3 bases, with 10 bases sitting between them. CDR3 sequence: CASSLGIADYGYTF. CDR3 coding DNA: TGTGCCAGCAGTTTAGGGATTGCTGACTATGGCTACACCTTC.

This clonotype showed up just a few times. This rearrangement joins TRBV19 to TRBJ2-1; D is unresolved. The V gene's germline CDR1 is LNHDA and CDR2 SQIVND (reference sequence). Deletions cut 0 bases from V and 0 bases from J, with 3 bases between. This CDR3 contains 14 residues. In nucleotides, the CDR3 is TGTGCCAGTAGTATAGATAGCTCCTACAATGAGCAGTTCTTC. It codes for CASSIDSSYNEQFF.

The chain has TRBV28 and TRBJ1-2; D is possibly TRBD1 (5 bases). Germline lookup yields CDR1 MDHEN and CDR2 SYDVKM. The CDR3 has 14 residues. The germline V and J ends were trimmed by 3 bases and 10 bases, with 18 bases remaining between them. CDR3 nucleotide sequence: TGTGCCAGCAGTTTGGGGGGGAGGAAAGGATCCTACACCTTC. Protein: CASSLGGRKGSYTF.

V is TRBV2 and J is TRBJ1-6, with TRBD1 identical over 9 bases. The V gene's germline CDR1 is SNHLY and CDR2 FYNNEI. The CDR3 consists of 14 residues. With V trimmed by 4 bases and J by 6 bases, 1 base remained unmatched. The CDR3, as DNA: TGTGCCAGCAGTGGACAGGGGGGTAATTCACCCCTCCACTTT. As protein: CASSGQGGNSPLHF.

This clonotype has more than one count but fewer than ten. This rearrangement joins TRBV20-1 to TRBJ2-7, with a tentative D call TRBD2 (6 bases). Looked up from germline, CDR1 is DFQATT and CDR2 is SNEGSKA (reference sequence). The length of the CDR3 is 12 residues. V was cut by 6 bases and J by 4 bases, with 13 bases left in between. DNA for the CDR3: TGCAGTGCCGCGACTAGTTCGTACGAGCAGTACTTC. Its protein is CSAATSSYEQYF.

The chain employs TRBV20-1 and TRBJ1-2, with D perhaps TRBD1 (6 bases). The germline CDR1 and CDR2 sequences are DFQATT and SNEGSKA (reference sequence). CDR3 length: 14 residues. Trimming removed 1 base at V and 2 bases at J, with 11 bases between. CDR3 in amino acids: CSARAQDRNYGYTF. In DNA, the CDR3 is TGCAGTGCTAGAGCCCAAGACAGGAACTATGGCTACACCTTC.

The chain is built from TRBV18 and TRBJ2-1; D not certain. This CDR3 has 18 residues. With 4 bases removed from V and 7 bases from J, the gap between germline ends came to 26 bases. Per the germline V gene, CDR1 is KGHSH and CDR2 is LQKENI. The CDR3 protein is CASSLYVMGNSLGNEQFF. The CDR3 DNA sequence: TGTGCCAGCTCACTATATGTTATGGGGAACAGCCTGGGGAATGAGCAGTTCTTC.

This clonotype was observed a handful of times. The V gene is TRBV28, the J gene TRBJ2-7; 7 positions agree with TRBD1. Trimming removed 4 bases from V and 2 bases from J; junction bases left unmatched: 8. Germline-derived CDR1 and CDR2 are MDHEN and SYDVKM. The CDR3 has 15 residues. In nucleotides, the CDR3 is TGTGCCAGCAGTTCTGCCGGGACAGCCCCCTACGAGCAGTACTTC. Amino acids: CASSSAGTAPYEQYF.

The CDR3 sequence: CSAPDSANRGEQFF. For the CDR3, the DNA is TGCAGTGCCCCGGACAGCGCCAATAGAGGAGAGCAGTTCTTC. The V call is TRBV20-1, the J call TRBJ2-1; D might be TRBD1 (6 bases). This CDR3 region has 14 residues. CDR1 DFQATT and CDR2 SNEGSKA come from the germline V gene (reference sequence). The V end was cut by 6 bases, the J end by 10 bases, with 22 bases between.

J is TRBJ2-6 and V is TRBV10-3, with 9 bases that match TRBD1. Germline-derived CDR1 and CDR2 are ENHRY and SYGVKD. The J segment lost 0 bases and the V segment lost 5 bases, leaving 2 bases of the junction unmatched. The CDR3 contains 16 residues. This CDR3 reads CAISRDRASGANVLTF. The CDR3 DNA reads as TGTGCCATCAGTCGGGACAGGGCCTCTGGGGCCAACGTCCTGACTTTC.

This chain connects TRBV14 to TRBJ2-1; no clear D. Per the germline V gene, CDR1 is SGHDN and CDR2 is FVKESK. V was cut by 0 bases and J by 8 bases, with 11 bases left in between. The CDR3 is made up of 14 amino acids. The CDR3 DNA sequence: TGTGCCAGCAGCCAAGACTTGCGGAGCCATGAGCAGTTCTTC. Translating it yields CASSQDLRSHEQFF.

As DNA, the CDR3 is TGCGCCAGCAGCTTGGGCCGATTATCCCAAGAGACCCAGTACTTC. It translates to CASSLGRLSQETQYF. The J gene is TRBJ2-5, the V gene TRBV5-1; D unclear. The CDR3 is 15 amino acids. Trimming took off 0 bases at V and 1 base at J, with 10 bases between the two ends. Per germline, CDR1 SGHRS and CDR2 YFSETQ.

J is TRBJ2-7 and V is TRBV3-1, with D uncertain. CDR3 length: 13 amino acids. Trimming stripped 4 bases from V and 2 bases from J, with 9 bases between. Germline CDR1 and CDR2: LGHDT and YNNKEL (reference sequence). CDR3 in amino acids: CASSRGYAYEQYF. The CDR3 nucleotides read TGTGCCAGCAGCCGCGGATACGCCTACGAGCAGTACTTC.

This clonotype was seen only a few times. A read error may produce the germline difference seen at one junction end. The CDR3 sequence: CASSFRGLGGQTNF. DNA for the CDR3: TGTGCCAGCAGTTTCAGGGGTCTTGGGGGGCAGACGAACTTC. This chain links TRBV28 with TRBJ2-7; D is tentatively TRBD1 or TRBD2 (6 bases each). Per germline, CDR1 MDHEN and CDR2 SYDVKM. The CDR3 covers 14 residues. The variable domain in full, completed from reference TRBV28 and TRBJ2-7, reads DVKVTQSSRYLVKRTGEKVFLECVQDMDHENMFWYRQDPGLGLRLIYFSYDVKMKEKGDIPEGYSVSREKKERFSLILESASTNQTSMYLCASSFRGLGGQTNFGPGTRLTVT.

CDR3 amino acids: CASSMGTGNIYGYTF. CDR3 nucleotides: TGTGCCAGTAGTATGGGGACAGGGAATATCTATGGCTACACCTTC. J is TRBJ1-2 and V is TRBV19; 9 bases agree with TRBD1. The CDR3 runs 15 residues. After removal of 3 bases from V and 4 bases from J, the junction contained 6 bases not matched to a gene. The germline CDR1 and CDR2 sequences are LNHDA and SQIVND (reference sequence).